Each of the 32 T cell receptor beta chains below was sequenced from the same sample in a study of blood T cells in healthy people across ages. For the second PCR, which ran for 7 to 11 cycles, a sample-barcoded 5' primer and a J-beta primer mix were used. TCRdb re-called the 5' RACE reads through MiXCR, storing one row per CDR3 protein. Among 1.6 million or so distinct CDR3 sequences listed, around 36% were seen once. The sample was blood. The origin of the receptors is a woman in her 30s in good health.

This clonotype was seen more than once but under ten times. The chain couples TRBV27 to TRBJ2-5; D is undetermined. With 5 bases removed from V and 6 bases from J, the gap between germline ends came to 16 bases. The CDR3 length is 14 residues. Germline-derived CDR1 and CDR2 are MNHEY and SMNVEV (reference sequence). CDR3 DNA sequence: TGTGCCAGCAGTGGCACACCACAGATACAGACCCAGTACTTC. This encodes CASSGTPQIQTQYF.

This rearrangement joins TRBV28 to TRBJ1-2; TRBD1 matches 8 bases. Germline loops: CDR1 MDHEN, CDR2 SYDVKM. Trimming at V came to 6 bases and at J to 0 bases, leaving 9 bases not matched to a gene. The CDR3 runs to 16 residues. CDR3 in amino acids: CASSRTGLLTNYGYTF. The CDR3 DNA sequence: TGTGCCAGCAGCCGGACAGGGCTTTTAACTAACTATGGCTACACCTTC.

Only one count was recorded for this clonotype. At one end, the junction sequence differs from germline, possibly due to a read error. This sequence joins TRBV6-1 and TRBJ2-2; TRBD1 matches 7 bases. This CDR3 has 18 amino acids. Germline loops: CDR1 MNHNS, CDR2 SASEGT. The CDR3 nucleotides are TGTGCCTGCAGTGGTCCCCTCCCCGACAGGGCCAACACCGGGGAGCTGTTTTTT. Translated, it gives CACSGPLPDRANTGELFF.

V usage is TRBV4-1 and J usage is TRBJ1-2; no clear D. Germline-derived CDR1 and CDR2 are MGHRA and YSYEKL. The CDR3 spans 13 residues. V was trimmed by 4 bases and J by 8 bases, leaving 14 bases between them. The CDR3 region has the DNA TGCGCCAGCAGCCCGATGGGCCTTCGGGGCTACACCTTC. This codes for CASSPMGLRGYTF.

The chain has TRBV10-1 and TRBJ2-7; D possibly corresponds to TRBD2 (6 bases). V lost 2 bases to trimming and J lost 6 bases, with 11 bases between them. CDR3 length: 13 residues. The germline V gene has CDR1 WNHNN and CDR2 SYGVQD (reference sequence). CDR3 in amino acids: CASSEEPGGEQYF. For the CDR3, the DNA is TGCGCCAGCAGTGAGGAACCCGGGGGCGAGCAGTACTTC.

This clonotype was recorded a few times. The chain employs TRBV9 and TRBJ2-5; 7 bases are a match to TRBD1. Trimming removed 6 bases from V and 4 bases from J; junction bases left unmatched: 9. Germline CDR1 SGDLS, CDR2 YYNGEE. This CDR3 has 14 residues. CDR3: CASTKDRSGETQYF. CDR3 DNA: TGTGCCAGCACCAAGGACAGGTCCGGAGAGACCCAGTACTTC. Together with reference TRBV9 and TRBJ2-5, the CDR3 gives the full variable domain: DSGVTQTPKHLITATGQRVTLRCSPRSGDLSVYWYQQSLDQGLQFLIQYYNGEERAKGNILERFSAQQFPDLHSELNLSSLELGDSALYFCASTKDRSGETQYFGPGTRLLVL.

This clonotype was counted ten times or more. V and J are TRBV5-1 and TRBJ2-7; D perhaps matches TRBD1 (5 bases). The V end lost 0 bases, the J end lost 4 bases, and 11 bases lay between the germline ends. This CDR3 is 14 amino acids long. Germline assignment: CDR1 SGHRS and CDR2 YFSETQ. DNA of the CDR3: TGCGCCAGCAGCTTGGAAGCCGACAGTTACGAGCAGTACTTC. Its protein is CASSLEADSYEQYF. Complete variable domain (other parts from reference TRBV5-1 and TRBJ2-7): KAGVTQTPRYLIKTRGQQVTLSCSPISGHRSVSWYQQTPGQGLQFLFEYFSETQRNKGNFPGRFSGRQFSNSRSEMNVSTLELGDSALYLCASSLEADSYEQYFGPGTRLTVT.

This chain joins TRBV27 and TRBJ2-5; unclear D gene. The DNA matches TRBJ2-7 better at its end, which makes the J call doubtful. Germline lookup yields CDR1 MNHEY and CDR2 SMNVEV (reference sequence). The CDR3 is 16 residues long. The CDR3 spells CASSFIAAPGWDEQYF. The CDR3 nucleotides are TGTGCCAGCAGTTTCATCGCCGCCCCTGGGTGGGACGAGCAGTACTTC.

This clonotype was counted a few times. This CDR3 reads CASSLQRGGSYNEQFF. CDR3 coding DNA: TGTGCCAGCAGCTTACAGCGGGGCGGCTCCTACAATGAGCAGTTCTTC. The chain carries TRBV7-9 and TRBJ2-1, with TRBD2 identical over 7 bases. This CDR3 has 16 amino acids. Germline V lookup: CDR1 SEHNR, CDR2 FQNEAQ (reference sequence). The V segment lost 2 bases and the J segment 0 bases; nucleotides outside the gene matches: 4.

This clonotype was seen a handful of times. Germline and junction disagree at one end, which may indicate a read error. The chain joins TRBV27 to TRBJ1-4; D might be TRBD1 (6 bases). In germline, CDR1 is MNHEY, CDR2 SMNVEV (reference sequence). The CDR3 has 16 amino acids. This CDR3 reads CASSDSATGNNEELFF. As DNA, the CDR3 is TGTGCCAGCAGTGATAGCGCCACAGGGAATAATGAAGAACTGTTTTTT.

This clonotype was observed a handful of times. The CDR3 bases are TGTGCCAGCAGCCCGGTATCCTACGGCTACGAGCAGTACTTC. Translated: CASSPVSYGYEQYF. The chain joins TRBV6-6 to TRBJ2-7; D is unresolved. V was clipped by 6 bases and J by 3 bases, with 15 bases between them. The CDR3 runs to 14 residues. Germline-derived CDR1 and CDR2 are MNHNY and SVGAGI (reference sequence).

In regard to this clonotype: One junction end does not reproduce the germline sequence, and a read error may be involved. In nucleotides, the CDR3 is TGTGCCATCAGTGAGTCTGGTGAGGGCCGCCCTCAAGAGACCCAGTACTTC. This gives the protein CAISESGEGRPQETQYF. The V call is TRBV6-1, the J call TRBJ2-5; D is possibly TRBD2 (5 bases). Germline V lookup: CDR1 MNHNS, CDR2 SASEGT. This CDR3 spans 17 amino acids.

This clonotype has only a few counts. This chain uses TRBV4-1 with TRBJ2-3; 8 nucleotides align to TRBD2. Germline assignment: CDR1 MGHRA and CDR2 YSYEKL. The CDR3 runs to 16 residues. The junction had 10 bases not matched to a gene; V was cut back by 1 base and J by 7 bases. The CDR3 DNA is TGCGCCAGCAGCCAAGTGATCGGGAGGGCCGCCTATACGCAGTATTTT. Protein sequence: CASSQVIGRAAYTQYF.

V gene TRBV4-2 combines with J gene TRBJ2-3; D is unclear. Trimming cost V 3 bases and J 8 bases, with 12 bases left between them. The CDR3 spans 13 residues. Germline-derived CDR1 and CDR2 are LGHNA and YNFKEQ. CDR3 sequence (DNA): TGTGCCAGCAGCCACCAACCCCCGGGTACGCAGTATTTT. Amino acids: CASSHQPPGTQYF.

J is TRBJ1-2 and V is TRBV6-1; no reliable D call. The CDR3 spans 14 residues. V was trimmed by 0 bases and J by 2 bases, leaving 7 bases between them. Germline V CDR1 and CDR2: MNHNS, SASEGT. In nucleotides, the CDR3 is TGTGCCAGCAGTGAAGCGCAGTTAAACTATGGCTACACCTTC. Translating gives CASSEAQLNYGYTF.

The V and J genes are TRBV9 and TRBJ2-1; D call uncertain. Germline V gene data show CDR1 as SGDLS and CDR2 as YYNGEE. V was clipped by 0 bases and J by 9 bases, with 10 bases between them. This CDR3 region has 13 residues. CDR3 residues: CASSVDLAREQFF. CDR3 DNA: TGTGCCAGCAGCGTAGATTTGGCGCGTGAGCAGTTCTTC.

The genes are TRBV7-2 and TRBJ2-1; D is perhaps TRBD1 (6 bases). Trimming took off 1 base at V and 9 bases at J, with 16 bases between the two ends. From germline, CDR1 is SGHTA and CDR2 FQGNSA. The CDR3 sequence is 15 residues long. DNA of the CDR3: TGTGCCAGCAGCTTAGAGGGCCTCACAGGGCGTGAGCAGTTCTTC. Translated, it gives CASSLEGLTGREQFF. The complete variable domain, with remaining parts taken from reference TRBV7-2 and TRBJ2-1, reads GAGVSQSPSNKVTEKGKDVELRCDPISGHTALYWYRQSLGQGLEFLIYFQGNSAPDKSGLPSDRFSAERTGGSVSTLTIQRTQQEDSAVYLCASSLEGLTGREQFFGPGTRLTVL.

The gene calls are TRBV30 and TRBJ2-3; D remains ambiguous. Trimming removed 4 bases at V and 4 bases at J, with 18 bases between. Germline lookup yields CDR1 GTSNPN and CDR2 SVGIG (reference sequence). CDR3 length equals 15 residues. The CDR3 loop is CAWKVNRVRSDTQYF. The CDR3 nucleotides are TGTGCCTGGAAAGTCAACCGGGTTCGATCAGATACGCAGTATTTT.

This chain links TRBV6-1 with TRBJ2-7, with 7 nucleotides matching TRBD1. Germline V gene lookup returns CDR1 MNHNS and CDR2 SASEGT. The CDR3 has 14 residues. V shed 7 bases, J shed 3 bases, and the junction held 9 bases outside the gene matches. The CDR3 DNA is TGTGCCAGCATTCGCGACAGGGTTGGCTACGAGCAGTACTTC. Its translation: CASIRDRVGYEQYF.

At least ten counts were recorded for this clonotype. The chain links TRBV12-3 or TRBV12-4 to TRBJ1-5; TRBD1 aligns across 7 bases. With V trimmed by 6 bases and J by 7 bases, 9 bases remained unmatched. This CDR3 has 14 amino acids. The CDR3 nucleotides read TGTGCCAGCAGGAATCAGGGGGACGGACAGCCCCAGCATTTT. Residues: CASRNQGDGQPQHF.

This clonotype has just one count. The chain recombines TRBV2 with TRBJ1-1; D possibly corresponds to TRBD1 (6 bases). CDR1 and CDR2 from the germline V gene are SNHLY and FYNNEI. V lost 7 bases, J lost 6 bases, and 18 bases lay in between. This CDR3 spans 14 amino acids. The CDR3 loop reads CASMNRRGYSEAFF. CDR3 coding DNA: TGTGCCAGCATGAACAGGAGGGGGTACTCTGAAGCTTTCTTT. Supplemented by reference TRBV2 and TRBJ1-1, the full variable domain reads EPEVTQTPSHQVTQMGQEVILRCVPISNHLYFYWYRQILGQKVEFLVSFYNNEISEKSEIFDDQFSVERPDGSNFTLKIRSTKLEDSAMYFCASMNRRGYSEAFFGQGTRLTVV.

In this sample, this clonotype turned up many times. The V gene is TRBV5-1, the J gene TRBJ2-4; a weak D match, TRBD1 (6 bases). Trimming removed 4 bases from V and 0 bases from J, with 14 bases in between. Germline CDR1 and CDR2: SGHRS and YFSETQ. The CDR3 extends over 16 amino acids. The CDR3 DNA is TGCGCCAGCAGCCCAGGACAGTTCCTAGCCAAAAACATTCAGTACTTC. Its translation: CASSPGQFLAKNIQYF.

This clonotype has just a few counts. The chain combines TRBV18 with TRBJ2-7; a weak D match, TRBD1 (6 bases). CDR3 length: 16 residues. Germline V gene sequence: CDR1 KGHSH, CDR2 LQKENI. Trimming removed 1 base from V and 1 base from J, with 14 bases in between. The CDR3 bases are TGTGCCAGCTCACCACTGGCCGGGACAAAATCCTACGAGCAGTACTTC. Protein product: CASSPLAGTKSYEQYF.

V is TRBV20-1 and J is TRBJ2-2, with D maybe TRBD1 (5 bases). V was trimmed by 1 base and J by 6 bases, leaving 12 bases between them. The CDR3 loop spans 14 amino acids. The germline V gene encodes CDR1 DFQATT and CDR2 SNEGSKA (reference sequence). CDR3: CSARVSRAAGELFF. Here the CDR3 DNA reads TGCAGTGCTAGAGTATCCAGGGCGGCCGGGGAGCTGTTTTTT.

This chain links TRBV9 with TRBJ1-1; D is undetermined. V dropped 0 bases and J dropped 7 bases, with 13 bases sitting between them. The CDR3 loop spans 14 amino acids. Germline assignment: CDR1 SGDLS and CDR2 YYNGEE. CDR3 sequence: CASSVEGRVGEAFF. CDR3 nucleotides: TGTGCCAGCAGCGTAGAAGGGAGGGTGGGTGAAGCTTTCTTT.

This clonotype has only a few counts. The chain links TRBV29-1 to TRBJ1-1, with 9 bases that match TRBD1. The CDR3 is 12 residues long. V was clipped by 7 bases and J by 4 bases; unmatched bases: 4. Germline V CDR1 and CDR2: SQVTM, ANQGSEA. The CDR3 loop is CSAGQGPTEAFF. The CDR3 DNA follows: TGCAGCGCGGGACAGGGCCCCACTGAAGCTTTCTTT.

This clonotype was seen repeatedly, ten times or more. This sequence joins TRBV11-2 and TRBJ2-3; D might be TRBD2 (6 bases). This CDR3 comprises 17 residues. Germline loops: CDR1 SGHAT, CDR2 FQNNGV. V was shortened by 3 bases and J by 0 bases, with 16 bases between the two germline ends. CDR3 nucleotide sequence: TGTGCCAGCAGCTTGAGTTGGAATGCGGGGAGCACAGATACGCAGTATTTT. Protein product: CASSLSWNAGSTDTQYF.

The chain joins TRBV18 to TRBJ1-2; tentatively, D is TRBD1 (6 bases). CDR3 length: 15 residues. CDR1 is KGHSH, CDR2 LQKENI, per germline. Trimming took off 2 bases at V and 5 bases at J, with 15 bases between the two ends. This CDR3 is CASSPTAGVQYGYTF. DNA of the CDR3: TGTGCCAGCTCACCAACGGCAGGGGTACAATATGGCTACACCTTC.

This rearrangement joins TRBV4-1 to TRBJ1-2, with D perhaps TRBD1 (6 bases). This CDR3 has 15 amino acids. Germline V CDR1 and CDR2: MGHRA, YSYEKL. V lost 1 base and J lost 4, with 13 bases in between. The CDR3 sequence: CASSQVLGRGYGYTF. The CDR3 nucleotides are TGCGCCAGCAGCCAAGTCTTAGGCAGGGGCTATGGCTACACCTTC.

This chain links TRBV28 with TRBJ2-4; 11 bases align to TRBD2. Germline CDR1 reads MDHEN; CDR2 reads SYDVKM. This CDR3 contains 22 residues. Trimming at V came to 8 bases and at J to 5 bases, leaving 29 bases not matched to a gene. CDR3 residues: CASGRGLSSLAGGPWKQNIQYF. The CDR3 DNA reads TGTGCCAGCGGGAGGGGGTTGTCTTCTTTAGCGGGAGGGCCGTGGAAACAAAACATTCAGTACTTC.

The CDR3, as DNA: TGCGCCAGCAGCTTACAAGGACAGTTTGAGACCCAGTACTTC. Translation gives CASSLQGQFETQYF. The chain combines TRBV5-1 with TRBJ2-5, with D possibly being TRBD1 (6 bases). V lost 2 bases to trimming and J lost 5 bases, with 13 bases between them. Germline loops: CDR1 SGHRS, CDR2 YFSETQ. The CDR3 contains 14 residues.

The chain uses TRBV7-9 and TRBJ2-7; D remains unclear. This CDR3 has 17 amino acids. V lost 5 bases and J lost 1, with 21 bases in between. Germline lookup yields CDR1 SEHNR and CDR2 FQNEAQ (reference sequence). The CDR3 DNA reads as TGTGCCAGCAGCCCACCCGGCTCCGCCAGGAGATCCTACGAGCAGTACTTC. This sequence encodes CASSPPGSARRSYEQYF.